The rows below give T cell receptor beta chains drawn from one sample of a study of T cells in localized non-small cell lung cancer. This table comes from immunoSEQ multiplex PCR, and its TCRdb copy is limited to in-frame clones, with some not included. The repertoire consists of 20,000 to 30,000 clones, with roughly 90% occurring once and the leading ten covering less than 5%. The sequencing here drew on peripheral blood, taken before any cancer treatment. The receptors come from a female donor older than 55 with stage II squamous cell lung carcinoma. Each CDR3 is given with its conserved first and last residue. The D gene is left open where the match is weak. Clone size, where shown, is once, few, many, or a class for clones that have expanded.

CDR3 DNA,CDR3 protein,clone size,V gene,D gene,J gene
TGTGCCAGCACTCCGTCAGGGATGAACACTGAAGCTTTCTTT,CASTPSGMNTEAFF,-,TRBV2,-,TRBJ1-1
TGTGCCAGCAGACCTACTAGCGGTATCCCCTTGGACCCGTACTTC,CASRPTSGIPLDPYF,-,TRBV5-6,TRBD2,TRBJ2-5
TGCGCCAGCAGCTTAAGGGTAGCGCAGACCACTACGGGGCAGTACTTC,CASSLRVAQTTTGQYF,-,TRBV4-1,-,TRBJ2-7
TGTGCCAGCTCACCTTCCCGGACAGACACTGAAGCTTTCTTT,CASSPSRTDTEAFF,few,TRBV18,-,TRBJ1-1
TGTGCCAGCAGCCCGGGACCAACCTACGAGCAGTACTTC,CASSPGPTYEQYF,-,TRBV9,-,TRBJ2-7
TGTGCCAGCAGTTATACAGGTCTCGGACGTAACTATGGCTACACCTTC,CASSYTGLGRNYGYTF,-,TRBV2,-,TRBJ1-2
TGTGCCAGCAGATACGGGACCCAGGGTGGCTACACCTTC,CASRYGTQGGYTF,-,TRBV6-5,-,TRBJ1-2
TGTGCCATCAGCCGCGGGACAGGGCTTAACGAGCAGTACTTC,CAISRGTGLNEQYF,once,TRBV10-3,TRBD1,TRBJ2-7
TGCGCCAGCAGCCATTCCAGGGGAACTAATGAAAAACTGTTTTTT,CASSHSRGTNEKLFF,-,TRBV4-1,-,TRBJ1-4
TGTGCCAGCAGCGTAACAGTTTCCTCACCCCTCCACTTT,CASSVTVSSPLHF,-,TRBV7-9,-,TRBJ1-6
TGTGCCAGCAGCGTAGGTTGGTACGGGGGCTTGAGTGAAAAACTGTTTTTT,CASSVGWYGGLSEKLFF,-,TRBV9,-,TRBJ1-4
TGTGCCAGCAGCGTGCAGTGGCCGAACACTGAAGCTTTCTTT,CASSVQWPNTEAFF,once,TRBV7-2,-,TRBJ1-1
TGTGCCAGCAGCGAAGTGGGTCTCGCTGAAGCTTTCTTT,CASSEVGLAEAFF,-,TRBV6-6,-,TRBJ1-1
TGTGCCAGCCATCCCCTCAATCAGCCCCAGCATTTT,CASHPLNQPQHF,once,TRBV28,-,TRBJ1-5
TGTGCCAGCAGCCAAGTAATGGGCGGGGGGTCCACAGATACGCAGTATTTT,CASSQVMGGGSTDTQYF,-,TRBV4-2,TRBD2,TRBJ2-3
TGTGCCAGCAGCCCGGGACAGGGGTCGATAGAAGCTTTCTTT,CASSPGQGSIEAFF,-,TRBV5-4,TRBD1,TRBJ1-1
TGTGTCAGCAGCTCTCTTCTTAGCGGGACCCGCGGGAACACCGGGGAGCTGTTTTTT,CVSSSLLSGTRGNTGELFF,-,TRBV7-9,TRBD2,TRBJ2-2
TGTGCCAGCACTCAGGAGAGGGCAAATTTTATGAACACTGAAGCTTTCTTT,CASTQERANFMNTEAFF,-,TRBV2,-,TRBJ1-1
TGTGCCAGCACCAAACAAGGAACCGGGGCCAACGTCCTGACTTTC,CASTKQGTGANVLTF,-,TRBV28,-,TRBJ2-6
TGTGCCTGGAGTGCCGGGACAGGGGTATACGAGCAGTACTTC,CAWSAGTGVYEQYF,-,TRBV30,TRBD1,TRBJ2-7
TGTGCCAGCAGCCCAAGCGGGGGGGTGAACGAGCAGTACTTC,CASSPSGGVNEQYF,-,TRBV28,TRBD2,TRBJ2-7
TGTGCCAGCAGCCCCTTGGCTAGGGGGGACACTGAAGCTTTCTTT,CASSPLARGDTEAFF,-,TRBV7-9,-,TRBJ1-1
TGCAGCGTCCCCCTCCAACCGTACACCGGGGAGCTGTTTTTT,CSVPLQPYTGELFF,-,TRBV29-1,-,TRBJ2-2
TGTGCCAGCAGCTTAGGGCCTCGCGAGCAGTACTTC,CASSLGPREQYF,-,TRBV7-9,-,TRBJ2-7
TGTGCCAGCAGCGTAGAGGTGGGACTAGGAAATGAAAAACTGTTTTTT,CASSVEVGLGNEKLFF,-,TRBV9,-,TRBJ1-4
TGCAGTGCAACCTTAGTGGAACAGGCGATCTTC,CSATLVEQAIF,-,TRBV20-1,-,TRBJ2-7
TGTGCCAGCAGCCCAGGGGGGGTCCGATTCTACAATGAGCAGTTCTTC,CASSPGGVRFYNEQFF,-,TRBV9,-,TRBJ2-1
TGCGCCAGCTCCCCAGGGAACGAGCAGTTCTTC,CASSPGNEQFF,-,TRBV5-1,-,TRBJ2-1
TGTGCCTGGAACAGTCCCCCGATAGGGGTATACGAGCAGTACTTC,CAWNSPPIGVYEQYF,-,TRBV30,-,TRBJ2-7
TGTGCCAGCAGCATACAGGGTTCTGGAAACACCATATATTTT,CASSIQGSGNTIYF,-,TRBV7-3,-,TRBJ1-3
TGTGCCAGCAGCTTGACTCTAGGGGGCACCGGGGAGCTGTTTTTT,CASSLTLGGTGELFF,-,TRBV7-6,-,TRBJ2-2
TGTGCCAGCAGTTTACGCCTCTCTTTGAACACTGAAGCTTTCTTT,CASSLRLSLNTEAFF,-,TRBV28,-,TRBJ1-1
TGTGCCAGCAGCGTAAGATTTGGCGGGGGAAACACCATATATTTT,CASSVRFGGGNTIYF,-,TRBV9,-,TRBJ1-3
TGTGCCAGCAGTACAGCTCCCTACGAGCAGTACTTC,CASSTAPYEQYF,-,TRBV27,-,TRBJ2-7
TGTGCCAGCAGCCGGACCGGGACAGGGGTCGGCTACACCTTC,CASSRTGTGVGYTF,-,TRBV7-8,TRBD1,TRBJ1-2
TGTGCCAGCAGTAACATCCAGGGTTATAATTCACCCCTCCACTTT,CASSNIQGYNSPLHF,once,TRBV5-4,-,TRBJ1-6
TGCAGCGTTGAAGATCACGTACGCTCCTACAATGAGCAGTTCTTC,CSVEDHVRSYNEQFF,-,TRBV29-1,-,TRBJ2-1
TGCGCCAGCAGCCAAGATATGGTAGCGGGGGGCGATGAGCAGTTCTTC,CASSQDMVAGGDEQFF,-,TRBV4-3,TRBD2,TRBJ2-1
TGTGCCAGCAGGACGGGACAGTCGAACACTGAAGCTTTCTTT,CASRTGQSNTEAFF,-,TRBV2,TRBD1,TRBJ1-1
TGTGCCAGCAGCCAAGTACTGGCCACTGAAGCTTTCTTT,CASSQVLATEAFF,once,TRBV14,-,TRBJ1-1
TGCGCCAGCAGCAACGGACTAGCGGGAGTGGATACGCAGTATTTT,CASSNGLAGVDTQYF,-,TRBV5-1,TRBD2,TRBJ2-3
TGTGCCAGCAGTGGCGGGACAGGACGAAATGAAAAACTGTTTTTT,CASSGGTGRNEKLFF,-,TRBV2,TRBD1,TRBJ1-4
TGCGCCAGCAGCTCAACCGGGACAGGGGGGTACAATGAGCAGTTCTTC,CASSSTGTGGYNEQFF,-,TRBV5-1,TRBD1,TRBJ2-1
TGCGCCAGCAGCCGCGGGGTAGCGAGTTCCTACGAGCAGTACTTC,CASSRGVASSYEQYF,-,TRBV4-3,-,TRBJ2-7
TGTGCCAGCAGTGAAAACAGGGTTTACCAGAAAGCTTTCTTT,CASSENRVYQKAFF,-,TRBV6-5,-,TRBJ1-1
TGTGCCTGGAGTTTGGGACAGGGGGTGGCCTATGGCTACACCTTC,CAWSLGQGVAYGYTF,-,TRBV30,TRBD1,TRBJ1-2
TGTGCCAGCAGCCTCGGACGGGTGTATGGCTACACCTTC,CASSLGRVYGYTF,-,TRBV14,-,TRBJ1-2
TGTGCCAGCAAAGGGCGGGAACAACTCTACGAGCAGTACTTC,CASKGREQLYEQYF,-,TRBV11-2,-,TRBJ2-7
TGTGCCAGTAGTTTAGGGACGGACTATGGCTACACCTTC,CASSLGTDYGYTF,-,TRBV19,-,TRBJ1-2
TGTGCCAGCAGTCCCGGGTTCTTTGTCAATGAGCAGTTCTTC,CASSPGFFVNEQFF,-,TRBV27,-,TRBJ2-1
TGTGCCACCAGCAGAGGTAGGGACTACTACTACGAGCAGTACTTC,CATSRGRDYYYEQYF,-,TRBV15,TRBD2,TRBJ2-7
TGTGCCAGCAGTCTCCGACGGACTGGTGGCACTGAAGCTTTCTTT,CASSLRRTGGTEAFF,-,TRBV2,-,TRBJ1-1
TGCGCCAGCTGGGAGGCACCTACGATTGCGTACTTC,CASWEAPTIAYF,-,TRBV5-1,-,TRBJ2-7
TGTGCCAGCAGCCAAGTGGCAGGGGGTAATGAGCAGTTCTTC,CASSQVAGGNEQFF,-,TRBV4-2,TRBD1,TRBJ2-1
TGTGCCAGCAGTGGGCGAATGGAGGGAAAAGGGAGATCCTACAATGAGCAGTTCTTC,CASSGRMEGKGRSYNEQFF,-,TRBV6-1,-,TRBJ2-1